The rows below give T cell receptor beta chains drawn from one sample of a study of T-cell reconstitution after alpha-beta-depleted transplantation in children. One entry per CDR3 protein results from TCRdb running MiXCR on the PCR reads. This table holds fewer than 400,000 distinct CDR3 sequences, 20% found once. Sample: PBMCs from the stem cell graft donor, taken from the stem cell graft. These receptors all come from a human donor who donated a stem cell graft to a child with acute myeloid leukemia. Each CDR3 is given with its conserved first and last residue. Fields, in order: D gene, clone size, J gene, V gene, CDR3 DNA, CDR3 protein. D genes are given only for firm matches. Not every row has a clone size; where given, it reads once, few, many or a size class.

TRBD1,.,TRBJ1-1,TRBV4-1,TGCGCCAGCAGCCAAGAAGAGGGGGCCGGTACTGAAGCTTTCTTT,CASSQEEGAGTEAFF
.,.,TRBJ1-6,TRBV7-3,TGTGCCAGCAGCTTAAATCGTGGCGACAGCTCACCCCTCCACTTT,CASSLNRGDSSPLHF
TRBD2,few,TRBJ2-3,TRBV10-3,TGTGCCATCAGTGATGGGCTAGCGGGAGAAGATACGCAGTATTTT,CAISDGLAGEDTQYF
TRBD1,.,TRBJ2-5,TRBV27,TGTGCCAGCAAGGAGGGACAGGGTGCAGGTTGGACCCAGTACTTC,CASKEGQGAGWTQYF
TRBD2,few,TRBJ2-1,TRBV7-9,TGTGCCAGCAGCACTTTACCGGGACTAGCGGGAGATAAGCCGTTCTTC,CASSTLPGLAGDKPFF
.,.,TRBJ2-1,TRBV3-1,TGTGCCAGCAGCCAAGCGGGAAGGAATGAGCAGTTCTTC,CASSQAGRNEQFF
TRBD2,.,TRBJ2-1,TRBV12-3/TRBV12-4,TGTGCCAGCAGTCCTAGCGGGGGGCAAGAGTACAATGAGCAGTTCTTC,CASSPSGGQEYNEQFF
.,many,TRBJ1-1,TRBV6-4,TGTGCCAGCAGTGACAGCTTGAACACTGAAGCTTTCTTT,CASSDSLNTEAFF
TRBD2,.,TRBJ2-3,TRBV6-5,TGTGCCAGCAGTTACAGCGGGAGATTCTCAGATACGCAGTATTTT,CASSYSGRFSDTQYF
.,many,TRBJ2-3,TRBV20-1,TGCAGTGCTAACCCCCAGAGCACAGATACGCAGTATTTT,CSANPQSTDTQYF
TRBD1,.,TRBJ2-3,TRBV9,TGTGCCAGCAGCGTATTCGGACAGGGGTCCACAGATACGCAGTATTTT,CASSVFGQGSTDTQYF
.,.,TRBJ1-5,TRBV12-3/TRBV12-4,TGTGCCAGCAGTTTAGCGACGTATCAGCCCCAGCATTTT,CASSLATYQPQHF
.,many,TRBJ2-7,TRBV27,TGTGCCAGCAGTCGGAGCGGGCCCCCCTACGAGCAGTACTTC,CASSRSGPPYEQYF
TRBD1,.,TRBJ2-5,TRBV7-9,TGTGCCAGCAGCTTTACCACAGGGGACCCTACCGCGGAGACCCAGTACTTC,CASSFTTGDPTAETQYF
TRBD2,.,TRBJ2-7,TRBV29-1,TGCAGCGTTGGGACTAGCGGGGGTAACGAGCAGTACTTC,CSVGTSGGNEQYF
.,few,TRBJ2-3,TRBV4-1,TGCGCCAGCAGCCGACCCCGGGACACCGAACTTAGCACAGATACGCAGTATTTT,CASSRPRDTELSTDTQYF
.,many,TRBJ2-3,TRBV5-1,TGCGCCAGCGCCATCTCCGGCCGCGAGGCGCAGTATTTT,CASAISGREAQYF
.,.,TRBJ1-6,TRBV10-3,TGTGCCATCAGTGTCCTCGACCGAGATAATTCACCCCTCCACTTT,CAISVLDRDNSPLHF
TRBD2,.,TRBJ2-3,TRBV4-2,TGTGCCAGCAGCCAAGAAAGGCGGGAGGGCCCGAGAAAAGATACGCAGTATTTT,CASSQERREGPRKDTQYF
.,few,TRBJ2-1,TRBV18,TGTGCCAGCTCACCTGTCCCCTACAATGAGCAGTTCTTC,CASSPVPYNEQFF
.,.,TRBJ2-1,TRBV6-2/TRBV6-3,TGTGCCAGCCTCCCGGGGAAGAAATACAATGAGCAGTTCTTC,CASLPGKKYNEQFF
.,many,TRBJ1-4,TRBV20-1,TGCAGTGCTAGAGAGAGTGAAAAACTGTTTTTT,CSARESEKLFF
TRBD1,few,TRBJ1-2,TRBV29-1,TGCAGCGTGCACGGACAGGGGCCCTATGGCTACACCTTC,CSVHGQGPYGYTF
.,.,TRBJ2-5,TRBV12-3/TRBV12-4,TGTGCCAGCAGTCCCATAGGGAGGACTACTTCAGAGACCCAGTACTTC,CASSPIGRTTSETQYF
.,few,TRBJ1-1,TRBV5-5,TGTGCCAGCAGCTTGCATCGACAGACCGAAGCTTTCTTT,CASSLHRQTEAFF